These 29 T cell receptor beta chains were all obtained from the same sample, sequenced in a study of cytomegalovirus exposure and HLA in healthy donors. Both 60 Vbeta primers and 13 Jbeta primers went into the PCR. TCRdb keeps only in-frame clones here, not all; method: immunoSEQ multiplex PCR. The profile shows around 160,000 clones, around 75% of them singletons. The sample taken for sequencing was PBMCs. The receptors stem from a male donor in good health and CMV-seronegative.

This chain links TRBV6-5 with TRBJ2-3; 7 positions match TRBD1. CDR1 and CDR2 (germline): MNHEY, SVGAGI. The junction had 5 bases not matched to a gene; V was cut back by 0 bases and J by 5 bases. The CDR3 runs 15 residues. The CDR3 bases are TGTGCCAGCAGTTACTCCGGCCAGGGGGTAGATACGCAGTATTTT. It codes for CASSYSGQGVDTQYF.

This clone showed up just once. This rearrangement joins TRBV19 to TRBJ1-2; D ambiguous. Trimming shortened V by 3 bases and J by 4 bases, and 12 bases separated the two germline ends. The CDR3 contains 14 residues. In germline, CDR1 is LNHDA, CDR2 SQIVND (reference sequence). The CDR3 DNA reads TGTGCCAGTAGTATGGCGGGCTGGGGCTATGGCTACACCTTC. This encodes CASSMAGWGYGYTF.

CDR3 residues: CASSQGVAGGLYEQYF. The CDR3 DNA reads TGCGCCAGCAGCCAAGGGGTAGCGGGGGGCCTCTACGAGCAGTACTTC. The chain joins TRBV4-1 to TRBJ2-7, with TRBD2 identical over 10 bases. The length of the CDR3 is 16 residues. Looked up from germline, CDR1 is MGHRA and CDR2 is YSYEKL. Trimming took 1 base from V and 3 from J; bases not matched to a gene: 6.

The chain joins TRBV14 to TRBJ2-2; D ambiguous. V dropped 6 bases and J dropped 5 bases, with 10 bases sitting between them. The CDR3 contains 13 residues. Germline-derived CDR1 and CDR2 are SGHDN and FVKESK. Here the CDR3 reads CASRLAVTGELFF. In DNA, the CDR3 is TGTGCCAGCAGACTTGCGGTGACCGGGGAGCTGTTTTTT.

The CDR3 nucleotides are TGTGCCAGCAGTGAAGTTTGGGGACAGGGGAACTATGGCTACACCTTC. The encoded protein is CASSEVWGQGNYGYTF. The rearrangement links TRBV6-1 to TRBJ1-2, with TRBD1 matching over 10 bases. The germline V gene has CDR1 MNHNS and CDR2 SASEGT. V lost 1 base, J lost 2 bases, and 4 bases stayed unmatched. The CDR3 has 16 residues.

V usage is TRBV4-2 and J usage is TRBJ2-7, with unresolved D. The length of the CDR3 is 14 residues. Trimming cost V 0 bases and J 1 base, with 7 bases left between them. The V gene's germline CDR1 is LGHNA and CDR2 YNFKEQ. Written as DNA, the CDR3 is TGTGCCAGCAGCCAAGAATACAGTTCCTACGAGCAGTACTTC. Its translation: CASSQEYSSYEQYF.

In this sample, this clone turned up once. V gene TRBV5-1 combines with J gene TRBJ2-7; 15 bases agree with TRBD2. J lost 5 bases, V lost 4 bases, and 13 bases had no gene match. CDR3 length: 18 residues. Germline CDR1 is SGHRS and CDR2 is YFSETQ. The CDR3 spells CASSPARTSGGAEDEQYF. As DNA, the CDR3 is TGCGCCAGCAGCCCCGCCCGGACTAGCGGGGGGGCCGAGGACGAGCAGTACTTC.

This chain links TRBV9 with TRBJ1-4, with a possible D match to TRBD1 (5 bases). This CDR3 has 14 residues. Trimming took off 7 bases at V and 7 bases at J, with 17 bases between the two ends. Germline assignment: CDR1 SGDLS and CDR2 YYNGEE. The CDR3: CASSPRGGGEKLFF. The CDR3 region has the DNA TGTGCCAGCTCGCCGCGGGGGGGAGGTGAAAAACTGTTTTTT.

This chain connects TRBV7-2 to TRBJ1-1, with D perhaps TRBD1 (6 bases). Germline CDR1 and CDR2: SGHTA and FQGNSA. This CDR3 spans 14 amino acids. Trimming shortened V by 6 bases and J by 0 bases, and 11 bases separated the two germline ends. The CDR3 region is CASSPRGMNTEAFF. For the CDR3, the DNA is TGTGCCAGCAGTCCCAGGGGCATGAACACTGAAGCTTTCTTT.

This sequence joins TRBV5-1 and TRBJ2-7; 8 nucleotides align to TRBD1. Germline CDR1 reads SGHRS; CDR2 reads YFSETQ. With V trimmed by 4 bases and J by 7 bases, 10 bases remained unmatched. The CDR3 loop spans 14 amino acids. The CDR3 sequence: CASSHGQGGREQYF. CDR3 nucleotides: TGCGCCAGCAGCCATGGACAGGGTGGAAGGGAGCAGTACTTC.

The rearrangement joins TRBV5-1 to TRBJ2-5; D is undetermined. Trimming stripped 4 bases from V and 2 bases from J, with 15 bases between. Germline assignment: CDR1 SGHRS and CDR2 YFSETQ. The CDR3 sequence is 15 residues long. The CDR3 DNA reads as TGCGCCAGCAGCACTGGAGTCGCAGAACAAGAGACCCAGTACTTC. Amino acids: CASSTGVAEQETQYF.

The V call is TRBV5-1, the J call TRBJ2-3; 7 nucleotides align to TRBD1. Trimming took 2 bases from V and 2 from J; bases not matched to a gene: 2. Looked up from germline, CDR1 is SGHRS and CDR2 is YFSETQ. This CDR3 is 14 amino acids long. The DNA of the CDR3 is TGCGCCAGCAGCTTTACAGGGGCCACAGATACGCAGTATTTT. It encodes CASSFTGATDTQYF.

The rearrangement links TRBV9 to TRBJ1-1; D call uncertain. Deletions cut 1 base from V and 1 base from J, with 5 bases between. The V gene's germline CDR1 is SGDLS and CDR2 YYNGEE. The CDR3 covers 13 residues. CDR3 in amino acids: CASSVSGNTEAFF. The CDR3 bases are TGTGCCAGCAGCGTATCAGGGAACACTGAAGCTTTCTTT. The full variable domain, its missing parts supplied by reference TRBV9 and TRBJ1-1, is DSGVTQTPKHLITATGQRVTLRCSPRSGDLSVYWYQQSLDQGLQFLIQYYNGEERAKGNILERFSAQQFPDLHSELNLSSLELGDSALYFCASSVSGNTEAFFGQGTRLTVV.

V is TRBV27 and J is TRBJ1-6; D possibly corresponds to TRBD1 (6 bases). V lost 6 bases and J lost 7, with 13 bases in between. This CDR3 is built from 14 residues. From germline, CDR1 is MNHEY and CDR2 SMNVEV (reference sequence). CDR3 region: CASSWGGRNSPLHF. The CDR3 nucleotides are TGTGCCAGCAGCTGGGGGGGCCGCAATTCACCCCTCCACTTT.

In this sample, this clone turned up once. This CDR3 reads CASSSSGQLYEQYF. The CDR3 DNA reads TGTGCCAGTAGTTCATCGGGACAGCTCTACGAGCAGTACTTC. V usage is TRBV19 and J usage is TRBJ2-7; 7 bases line up with TRBD1. Germline assignment: CDR1 LNHDA and CDR2 SQIVND (reference sequence). V shed 5 bases and J 3 bases; nucleotides not matched to a gene: 7. The CDR3 is made up of 14 amino acids. The full variable domain, with the rest looked up from reference TRBV19 and TRBJ2-7, is DGGITQSPKYLFRKEGQNVTLSCEQNLNHDAMYWYRQDPGQGLRLIYYSQIVNDFQKGDIAEGYSVSREKKESFPLTVTSAQKNPTAFYLCASSSSGQLYEQYFGPGTRLTVT.

The chain carries TRBV28 and TRBJ2-1; TRBD2 aligns across 8 bases. The CDR3 runs 16 residues. With 4 bases clipped from V and 3 bases from J, the junction kept 8 bases outside the gene matches. Germline assignment: CDR1 MDHEN and CDR2 SYDVKM. CDR3 nucleotides: TGTGCCAGCAGTTACCCGTATACTAGCGGCTACAATGAGCAGTTCTTC. Translated, it gives CASSYPYTSGYNEQFF. The whole variable domain, filled in from reference TRBV28 and TRBJ2-1, reads DVKVTQSSRYLVKRTGEKVFLECVQDMDHENMFWYRQDPGLGLRLIYFSYDVKMKEKGDIPEGYSVSREKKERFSLILESASTNQTSMYLCASSYPYTSGYNEQFFGPGTRLTVL.

The chain has TRBV29-1 and TRBJ1-1; weak D call: TRBD1 (5 bases). Germline V gene data show CDR1 as SQVTM and CDR2 as ANQGSEA. The CDR3 is 12 amino acids. V gave up 7 bases and J gave up 3 bases, with 12 bases separating them. The CDR3 nucleotides are TGCAGCGAAGGGGCCACAGACACTGAAGCTTTCTTT. Its translation is CSEGATDTEAFF.

This clone was found a few times. This chain joins TRBV9 and TRBJ1-1; 9 bases agree with TRBD1. CDR1 is SGDLS, CDR2 YYNGEE, per germline. This CDR3 is built from 14 residues. Trimming took 4 bases from V and 3 from J; bases not matched to a gene: 4. DNA of the CDR3: TGTGCCAGCAGCTTACGGACAGGGGACACTGAAGCTTTCTTT. Residues: CASSLRTGDTEAFF.

The rearrangement links TRBV14 to TRBJ2-7; 8 positions agree with TRBD1. The CDR3 covers 15 residues. Losses at the gene ends were 2 bases for V and 2 bases for J; bases not matched to a gene: 5. From germline, CDR1 is SGHDN and CDR2 FVKESK. The DNA for the CDR3 is TGTGCCAGCAGCCAATTACAGGGGGGCGCCTACGAGCAGTACTTC. As protein: CASSQLQGGAYEQYF.

This clone was seen once. The chain links TRBV18 to TRBJ2-1; D call uncertain. The CDR3 contains 13 residues. Trimming took off 3 bases at V and 6 bases at J, with 9 bases between the two ends. The germline gives CDR1 KGHSH, CDR2 LQKENI. This CDR3 reads CASSPPSFNEQFF. The CDR3 DNA reads as TGTGCCAGCTCACCTCCTAGTTTCAATGAGCAGTTCTTC. Filled out from reference TRBV18 and TRBJ2-1, the complete variable domain reads NAGVMQNPRHLVRRRGQEARLRCSPMKGHSHVYWYRQLPEEGLKFMVYLQKENIIDESGMPKERFSAEFPKEGPSILRIQQVVRGDSAAYFCASSPPSFNEQFFGPGTRLTVL.

This clone was counted between two and nine times. The chain carries TRBV7-9 and TRBJ2-2; 8 bases are a match to TRBD1. The V segment lost 6 bases and the J segment 5 bases; nucleotides outside the gene matches: 11. Germline V gene sequence: CDR1 SEHNR, CDR2 FQNEAQ (reference sequence). CDR3 size: 16 residues. DNA for the CDR3: TGTGCCAGCAGTTCCGGACAGGGTCCCACAACCGGGGAGCTGTTTTTT. Protein product: CASSSGQGPTTGELFF. The whole variable domain, remainder taken from reference TRBV7-9 and TRBJ2-2, is DTGVSQNPRHKITKRGQNVTFRCDPISEHNRLYWYRQTLGQGPEFLTYFQNEAQLEKSRLLSDRFSAERPKGSFSTLEIQRTEQGDSAMYLCASSSGQGPTTGELFFGEGSRLTVL.

This clone occurred once. The CDR3 reads CASSQGGRRGTDTQYF. The CDR3 DNA sequence: TGTGCCAGCAGCCAGGGCGGGAGGAGAGGAACAGATACGCAGTATTTT. V and J are TRBV4-2 and TRBJ2-3; TRBD2 aligns across 8 bases. CDR1 is LGHNA and CDR2 is YNFKEQ in the germline V gene. Trimming took 3 bases from V and 3 from J; bases not matched to a gene: 8. CDR3 length: 16 amino acids.

Points on this clone: This may stem from a read error, because a much larger clone lies one nucleotide away. The chain joins TRBV4-3 to TRBJ2-4, with D possibly TRBD2 on 6 matching bases. The germline CDR1 and CDR2 sequences are LGHNA and YSLEER. The germline V and J ends were trimmed by 4 bases and 6 bases, with 19 bases remaining between them. The CDR3 runs to 16 residues. CDR3 in DNA: TGCGCCAGCAGCCGAGCCACCGGGAGTGGTGGAAACATTCAGTACTTC. Protein: CASSRATGSGGNIQYF.

This clone showed up just once. DNA of the CDR3: TGTGCCAGCAGGGAGACAGGAAGCTCCTACGAGCAGTACTTC. Protein sequence: CASRETGSSYEQYF. V is TRBV6-1 and J is TRBJ2-7; a possible D gene is TRBD1 (6 bases). Germline lookup yields CDR1 MNHNS and CDR2 SASEGT. There are 14 residues in the CDR3. Trimming took 6 bases from V and 0 from J, leaving 12 bases between them.

This chain links TRBV5-1 with TRBJ1-3; no clear D. Looked up from germline, CDR1 is SGHRS and CDR2 is YFSETQ. The V end was cut by 0 bases, the J end by 0 bases, with 7 bases between. CDR3 length equals 15 residues. DNA for the CDR3: TGCGCCAGCAGCTTGGATCTTTCCTCTGGAAACACCATATATTTT. This codes for CASSLDLSSGNTIYF.

This clone was seen just once. The chain couples TRBV28 to TRBJ1-5; no clear D gene. The germline V gene encodes CDR1 MDHEN and CDR2 SYDVKM. The V end was cut by 7 bases, the J end by 1 base, with 26 bases between. This CDR3 region has 19 residues. The CDR3 sequence: CASTDPERRAGRSNQPQHF. The DNA for the CDR3 is TGTGCCAGCACCGATCCTGAGAGGAGGGCAGGCAGGAGCAATCAGCCCCAGCATTTT.

The chain has TRBV5-1 and TRBJ1-5; TRBD1 is a possible D gene (6 bases). This CDR3 region has 15 residues. Deletions cut 7 bases from V and 0 bases from J, with 14 bases between. CDR1 and CDR2 from the germline V gene are SGHRS and YFSETQ. In DNA, the CDR3 is TGCGCCAGCTCACGGGGGGGCACTAGCAATCAGCCCCAGCATTTT. Translation: CASSRGGTSNQPQHF.

This clone was observed once. The chain employs TRBV18 and TRBJ1-2; the match to TRBD1 covers 7 bases. V shed 5 bases, J shed 7 bases, and the junction held 1 base outside the gene matches. The CDR3 is 11 amino acids. Germline V gives CDR1 KGHSH, CDR2 LQKENI. CDR3 in DNA: TGTGCCAGCTCAGAGGGGGCTGGCTACACCTTC. It codes for CASSEGAGYTF.

This chain links TRBV6-5 with TRBJ1-5, with 7 bases lining up with TRBD1. The trim removed 4 bases at V and 1 base at J, leaving 7 bases unmatched. The germline V gene encodes CDR1 MNHEY and CDR2 SVGAGI. CDR3 length equals 16 residues. As DNA, the CDR3 is TGTGCCAGCAGTTTGACCGGGACAGACAGCAATCAGCCCCAGCATTTT. Its protein product is CASSLTGTDSNQPQHF.